These 21 T cell receptor beta chains were all obtained from the same sample, sequenced in a study of blood T cell repertoires in COVID-19. Clones were read by immunoSEQ multiplex PCR, and TCRdb kept only the in-frame ones, dropping some. The sample records 150,000 to 190,000 clones, approximately 82% being singletons. Sequenced input: peripheral blood. These receptors all come from a woman between 45 and 60 years old with acute or convalescent COVID-19.

The chain employs TRBV7-2 and TRBJ2-7; TRBD1 aligns across 8 bases. After removal of 4 bases from V and 2 bases from J, the junction contained 4 bases not matched to a gene. Germline loops: CDR1 SGHTA, CDR2 FQGNSA. The length of the CDR3 is 14 residues. The CDR3 DNA sequence: TGTGCCAGCAGCTCTGGACAGGGACCCTACGAGCAGTACTTC. Its translation: CASSSGQGPYEQYF.

The V gene is TRBV5-4, the J gene TRBJ2-2; 8 bases line up with TRBD2. With 5 bases clipped from V and 4 bases from J, the junction kept 7 bases outside the gene matches. Germline V lookup: CDR1 SGHNT, CDR2 YYREEE (reference sequence). This CDR3 comprises 15 residues. The CDR3 bases are TGTGCCAGCAGTCTCTCCGGGGGGGCCACCGGGGAGCTGTTTTTT. It is translated as CASSLSGGATGELFF.

This clone was detected a few times. In DNA, the CDR3 is TGTGCCATCAGGGGGACTTCTCAGGAAGTCTACGAGCAGTACTTC. It yields the protein CAIRGTSQEVYEQYF. The rearrangement uses TRBV10-3 and TRBJ2-7, with a tentative D call TRBD2 (6 bases). Trimming shortened V by 6 bases and J by 3 bases, and 18 bases separated the two germline ends. CDR3 length: 15 amino acids. The germline gives CDR1 ENHRY, CDR2 SYGVKD.

CDR3 sequence (DNA): TGTGCCAGCAACTTATGGACATTTAGCAATCAGCCCCAGCATTTT. It is translated as CASNLWTFSNQPQHF. V usage is TRBV6-1 and J usage is TRBJ1-5; D perhaps matches TRBD1 (5 bases). The ends were cut back, 7 bases at V and 0 bases at J, with 13 bases in the middle. The CDR3 runs to 15 residues. Germline CDR1 reads MNHNS; CDR2 reads SASEGT.

The chain uses TRBV5-1 and TRBJ1-1; unclear D gene. The CDR3 has 14 amino acids. Trimming left V 1 base short and J 1 base short, with 8 bases between. CDR1 is SGHRS and CDR2 is YFSETQ in the germline V gene. CDR3: CASSLLAGNTEAFF. For the CDR3, the DNA is TGCGCCAGCAGCTTGCTGGCGGGGAACACTGAAGCTTTCTTT.

This clone was detected a few times. This chain connects TRBV9 to TRBJ1-3; 8 bases fit TRBD1. The CDR3 spans 15 residues. CDR1 is SGDLS, CDR2 YYNGEE, per germline. The V and J ends lost 4 bases and 10 bases, in that order; junction bases with no gene match: 13. The CDR3 DNA reads as TGTGCCAGCAGCCCGCAGGGGGCGCCTGATGGGACCATATATTTT. Translation gives CASSPQGAPDGTIYF. Based on the CDR3 plus reference TRBV9 and TRBJ1-3, the full variable domain is DSGVTQTPKHLITATGQRVTLRCSPRSGDLSVYWYQQSLDQGLQFLIQYYNGEERAKGNILERFSAQQFPDLHSELNLSSLELGDSALYFCASSPQGAPDGTIYFGEGSWLTVV.

The J gene is TRBJ2-5, the V gene TRBV7-2, with 8 bases matching TRBD2. The CDR3 totals 16 residues. Per the germline V gene, CDR1 is SGHTA and CDR2 is FQGNSA. Trimming removed 1 base from V and 1 base from J; junction bases left unmatched: 5. The CDR3 DNA reads as TGTGCCAGCAGCTTAGGGGGCGGGGGGCTCCAAGAGACCCAGTACTTC. Amino acid sequence: CASSLGGGGLQETQYF.

The chain combines TRBV6-1 with TRBJ1-1; 12 bases map to TRBD1. Germline loops: CDR1 MNHNS, CDR2 SASEGT. The V gene end was trimmed by 3 bases and the J gene end by 4 bases; junction bases not matched to a gene: 9. The CDR3 length is 17 residues. The CDR3 DNA sequence: TGTGCCAGCAGTGACCCGGGACAGGGGGCCGCGAGCACTGAAGCTTTCTTT. This codes for CASSDPGQGAASTEAFF.

The chain recombines TRBV27 with TRBJ1-5; maybe TRBD1 (5 bases). The V end was cut by 5 bases, the J end by 6 bases, with 11 bases between. Looked up from germline, CDR1 is MNHEY and CDR2 is SMNVEV (reference sequence). The CDR3 runs 13 residues. CDR3 in DNA: TGTGCCAGCAGTCTCAGGGTCGGTCAGCCCCAGCATTTT. Protein sequence: CASSLRVGQPQHF.

The chain has TRBV11-2 and TRBJ2-7; possible D gene TRBD1, 7 bases. This CDR3 spans 16 amino acids. V lost 1 base to trimming and J lost 3 bases, with 16 bases between them. Germline V gives CDR1 SGHAT, CDR2 FQNNGV. DNA of the CDR3: TGTGCCAGCAGCTTAGGAGACAGGGTGGGGGGCTACGAGCAGTACTTC. This codes for CASSLGDRVGGYEQYF.

This chain uses TRBV9 with TRBJ1-4; TRBD1 is a possible D gene (6 bases). CDR1 is SGDLS and CDR2 is YYNGEE in the germline V gene. CDR3 length: 13 residues. Deletions cut 1 base from V and 6 bases from J, with 7 bases between. The CDR3 region is CASSVRTDEKLFF. The CDR3 region has the DNA TGTGCCAGCAGCGTAAGGACAGATGAAAAACTGTTTTTT.

This chain uses TRBV19 with TRBJ1-5; 10 bases are shared with TRBD1. The length of the CDR3 is 13 residues. Trimming removed 9 bases from V and 6 bases from J; junction bases left unmatched: 5. From germline, CDR1 is LNHDA and CDR2 SQIVND (reference sequence). As DNA, the CDR3 is TGTGCCAGCCACCGGGACAGGGGTCAGCCCCAGCATTTT. It encodes CASHRDRGQPQHF.

CDR3: CASSLGYGGGEAFF. DNA for the CDR3: TGTGCCAGCAGCTTAGGATACGGAGGAGGGGAAGCTTTCTTT. The V and J genes are TRBV7-2 and TRBJ1-1; no reliable D call. CDR1 and CDR2 (germline): SGHTA, FQGNSA. This CDR3 has 14 residues. With 1 base removed from V and 8 bases from J, the gap between germline ends came to 14 bases.

The chain is built from TRBV2 and TRBJ1-3, with 9 bases fitting TRBD1. Germline V gene sequence: CDR1 SNHLY, CDR2 FYNNEI. J lost 0 bases, V lost 5 bases, and 14 bases had no gene match. The CDR3 extends over 19 amino acids. The CDR3 sequence is CASSPDPRTGELSGNTIYF. The CDR3 region has the DNA TGTGCCAGCAGTCCGGACCCCAGGACAGGGGAACTCTCTGGAAACACCATATATTTT. Full variable domain (rest looked up from reference TRBV2 and TRBJ1-3): EPEVTQTPSHQVTQMGQEVILRCVPISNHLYFYWYRQILGQKVEFLVSFYNNEISEKSEIFDDQFSVERPDGSNFTLKIRSTKLEDSAMYFCASSPDPRTGELSGNTIYFGEGSWLTVV.

The rearrangement uses TRBV6-1 and TRBJ2-4; no definite D call. V lost 1 base, J lost 6 bases, and 10 bases lay in between. Germline assignment: CDR1 MNHNS and CDR2 SASEGT. The CDR3 extends over 14 amino acids. The chain's CDR3 is CASSEVKPLNIQYF. Here the CDR3 DNA reads TGTGCCAGCAGTGAAGTAAAGCCTCTAAACATTCAGTACTTC.

This clone was seen a few times. The chain employs TRBV7-9 and TRBJ1-4; 7 bases fit TRBD1. Germline V gene lookup returns CDR1 SEHNR and CDR2 FQNEAQ (reference sequence). The CDR3 extends over 14 amino acids. Trimming at V came to 3 bases and at J to 8 bases, leaving 6 bases not matched to a gene. Written as DNA, the CDR3 is TGTGCCAGCAGCTTTAGCGCAGGGGGGGAAAAACTGTTTTTT. Amino acids: CASSFSAGGEKLFF. Full variable domain (rest looked up from reference TRBV7-9 and TRBJ1-4): DTGVSQNPRHKITKRGQNVTFRCDPISEHNRLYWYRQTLGQGPEFLTYFQNEAQLEKSRLLSDRFSAERPKGSFSTLEIQRTEQGDSAMYLCASSFSAGGEKLFFGSGTQLSVL.

V is TRBV7-2 and J is TRBJ2-6; 9 bases line up with TRBD2. Trimming took 5 bases from V and 4 from J; bases not matched to a gene: 12. The germline V gene has CDR1 SGHTA and CDR2 FQGNSA. The CDR3 has 18 amino acids. CDR3 sequence (DNA): TGTGCCAGCAGCCGGAGGGCTAGCGGGGCTCGGGGGGCCAACGTCCTGACTTTC. This encodes CASSRRASGARGANVLTF. Full variable domain (missing parts from reference TRBV7-2 and TRBJ2-6): GAGVSQSPSNKVTEKGKDVELRCDPISGHTALYWYRQSLGQGLEFLIYFQGNSAPDKSGLPSDRFSAERTGGSVSTLTIQRTQQEDSAVYLCASSRRASGARGANVLTFGAGSRLTVL.

This chain connects TRBV5-8 to TRBJ1-5, with a possible D match to TRBD1 (6 bases). This CDR3 comprises 15 residues. Between the trimmed V and J ends, which lost 0 bases and 7 bases, there was a span of 14 bases. CDR1 and CDR2 (germline): SGHTS, YDEGEE. This CDR3 is CASSLDPGVRQPQHF. The CDR3 DNA follows: TGTGCCAGCAGCTTGGACCCAGGGGTTCGGCAGCCCCAGCATTTT.

The rearrangement links TRBV12-3 or TRBV12-4 to TRBJ1-2; D not resolved. V was shortened by 5 bases and J by 4 bases, with 11 bases between the two germline ends. The CDR3 covers 13 residues. CDR3 loop: CASSSPAGYGYTF. The CDR3 DNA reads as TGTGCCAGCAGTAGCCCGGCGGGCTATGGCTACACCTTC.

The chain joins TRBV28 to TRBJ1-2, with 8 bases lining up with TRBD1. The CDR3 is made up of 14 amino acids. The ends lost 2 bases at V and 8 bases at J; junction bases unmatched: 7. The germline V gene encodes CDR1 MDHEN and CDR2 SYDVKM. CDR3 sequence (DNA): TGTGCCAGCAGTTTAGTTCAGGGGGCGGGCGGCTACACCTTC. As protein: CASSLVQGAGGYTF.

The chain employs TRBV11-1 and TRBJ1-4; D gene unclear. This CDR3 contains 16 residues. V lost 3 bases to trimming and J lost 7 bases, with 18 bases between them. The germline V gene encodes CDR1 SGHAT and CDR2 FQDESV (reference sequence). The CDR3 reads CASSFHGFSGGEKLFF. The CDR3 nucleotides read TGTGCCAGCAGCTTCCACGGTTTTTCTGGCGGTGAAAAACTGTTTTTT.